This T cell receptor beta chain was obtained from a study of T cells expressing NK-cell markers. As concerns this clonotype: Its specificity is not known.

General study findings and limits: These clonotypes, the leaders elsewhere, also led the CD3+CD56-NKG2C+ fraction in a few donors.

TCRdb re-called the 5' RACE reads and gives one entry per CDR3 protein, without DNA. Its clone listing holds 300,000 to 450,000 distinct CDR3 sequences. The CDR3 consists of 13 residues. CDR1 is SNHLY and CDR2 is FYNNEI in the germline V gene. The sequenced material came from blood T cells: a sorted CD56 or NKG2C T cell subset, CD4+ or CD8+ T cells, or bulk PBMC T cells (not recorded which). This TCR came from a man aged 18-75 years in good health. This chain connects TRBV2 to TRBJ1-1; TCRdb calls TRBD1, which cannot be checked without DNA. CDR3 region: CASSTGPGTEAFF.